This entry concerns a single T cell receptor (beta chain). This clonotype was picked up many times. No cognate antigen has been identified for it. Per-base quality was not reported, and no clone a single base away is much larger than it. The CDR1 and CDR2 encoded by the germline V gene are SGHTA and FQGNSA. V is reduced by 2 bases and J by 4 bases, leaving a spacing of 10 bases between them. The CDR3 measures 14 amino acids from cysteine to phenylalanine. Just CDR3 DNA is preserved here, 42 bases in frame from base 1. Ficoll-Paque density gradient centrifugation was used to isolate PBMCs. The data stem from a study of T-cell memory formation after mild COVID-19 (dated by TCRdb to about 2021). With regard to the full study: TCR sequence clusters from the two donors were found to be largely donor specific. In a couple of donors, T-cell clones that expanded and contracted after mild COVID-19 were tracked by sequencing TCRalpha and TCRbeta repertoires over time. Two young, previously healthy adult volunteers, one female and one male, were included in the cohort. Overall study results and their limits: Only a couple of mild cases were covered in the study, and larger cohorts including severe cases with pre-infection samples were considered necessary. Some responding clones were detected in pre-infection memory, which suggested that pre-existing cross-reactive memory T cells had joined the SARS-CoV-2 response. Clones that contracted from day 15 to 85 showed balanced CD4/CD8 phenotypes, whereas a second wave of clones that expanded from day 15 to 37 leaned towards CD4+. Whether the second-wave clones peaking on day 37 were SARS-CoV-2 specific was not confirmed. Contracting CD4+ clones appeared mostly in the CM and EM memory subsets, whereas CD8+ clones were enriched in EMRA.

TCRdb names Illumina NovaSeq 6000 as the instrument used. cDNA libraries for TCRalpha and TCRbeta were prepared by 5'RACE using constant-segment primers, with sample barcodes and unique molecular identifiers added. RNA was extracted from every sample with Trizol reagent. Amplification of the libraries took two PCR steps, and the second step added a second sample barcode plus Illumina TruSeq adapters. Sequencing of libraries was performed on an Illumina NovaSeq with 2 x 150 bp paired-end reads. Regarding the original processing steps: Demultiplexing of reads and collapsing into UMI-guided consensus sequences were performed with migec v1.2.7. Using mixcr v2.1.11, UMI consensuses were aligned to TRA and TRB V and J templates and then assembled into clonotypes. Clonotypes were classified as expanded or contracted when called significant by both edgeR and NoisET, with noise models trained on biological replicates. edgeR calls used a false discovery rate-adjusted p below 0.01 and a log2 fold-change threshold of 1. As an exploratory analysis of dynamics, max-normalized trajectories of the 1000 most abundant clonotypes were examined with PCA combined with hierarchical clustering. Separately sequenced CD4+ and CD8+ repertoires were used to assign a CD4 or CD8 phenotype to each responding clone. The raw public reads went through TCRdb reprocessing: fastp at Q25, MiXCR clone calling, in-frame beta chains kept. Identical CDR3 proteins give one entry, which carries the most common genes and DNA. None of the V and J calls come from the authors' own analysis; TCRdb made them. The sample has approximately 48,000 distinct CDR3 sequences on record, around 7.2% of them singletons. The top ten constitute more than 1.2% of the sample.

The chain is encoded by TRBV7-2 joined to TRBJ2-3, and possibly TRBD2, on 5 matching bases. What was sequenced was PBMCs or a T cell subset sorted from them (not recorded which). This TCR derives from a man between 18 and 29 years old who had mild COVID-19 (a few samples of this study predate the infection). The sample titles of this study are shuffled in the database, so cell type and time point are left out; the donor was told from shared clones. The CDR3 amino acid sequence is: CASSLRRSPDTQYF. The nucleotide sequence reads as follows: TGTGCCAGCAGCTTAAGGAGGTCGCCAGATACGCAGTATTTT.